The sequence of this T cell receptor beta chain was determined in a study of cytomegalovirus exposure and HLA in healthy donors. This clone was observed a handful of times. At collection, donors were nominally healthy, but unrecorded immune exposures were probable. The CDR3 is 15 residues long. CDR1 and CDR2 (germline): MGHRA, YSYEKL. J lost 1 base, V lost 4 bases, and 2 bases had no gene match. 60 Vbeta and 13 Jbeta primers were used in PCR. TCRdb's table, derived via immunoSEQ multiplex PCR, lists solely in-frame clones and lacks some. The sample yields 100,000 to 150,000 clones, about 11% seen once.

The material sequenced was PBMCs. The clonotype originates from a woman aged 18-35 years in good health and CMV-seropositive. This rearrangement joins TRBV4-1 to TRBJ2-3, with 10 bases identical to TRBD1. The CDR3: CASSLGTGGTDTQYF. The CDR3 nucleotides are TGCGCCAGCAGCCTCGGGACAGGGGGCACAGATACGCAGTATTTT.